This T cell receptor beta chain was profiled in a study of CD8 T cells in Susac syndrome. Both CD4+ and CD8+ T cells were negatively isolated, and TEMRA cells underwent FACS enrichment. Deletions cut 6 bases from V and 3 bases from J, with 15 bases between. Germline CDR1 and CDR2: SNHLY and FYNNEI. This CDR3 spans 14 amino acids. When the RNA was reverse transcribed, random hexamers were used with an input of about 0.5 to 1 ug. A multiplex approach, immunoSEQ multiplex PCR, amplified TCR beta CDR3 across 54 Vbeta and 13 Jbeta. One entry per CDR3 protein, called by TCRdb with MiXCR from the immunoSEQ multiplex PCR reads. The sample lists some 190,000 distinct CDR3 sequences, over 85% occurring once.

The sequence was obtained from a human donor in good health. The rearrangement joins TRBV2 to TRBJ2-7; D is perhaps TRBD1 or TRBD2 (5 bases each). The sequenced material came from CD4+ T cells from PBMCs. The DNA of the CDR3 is TGTGCCAGCAGGAGGGACGGGAACTACTACGAGCAGTACTTC. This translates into CASRRDGNYYEQYF.